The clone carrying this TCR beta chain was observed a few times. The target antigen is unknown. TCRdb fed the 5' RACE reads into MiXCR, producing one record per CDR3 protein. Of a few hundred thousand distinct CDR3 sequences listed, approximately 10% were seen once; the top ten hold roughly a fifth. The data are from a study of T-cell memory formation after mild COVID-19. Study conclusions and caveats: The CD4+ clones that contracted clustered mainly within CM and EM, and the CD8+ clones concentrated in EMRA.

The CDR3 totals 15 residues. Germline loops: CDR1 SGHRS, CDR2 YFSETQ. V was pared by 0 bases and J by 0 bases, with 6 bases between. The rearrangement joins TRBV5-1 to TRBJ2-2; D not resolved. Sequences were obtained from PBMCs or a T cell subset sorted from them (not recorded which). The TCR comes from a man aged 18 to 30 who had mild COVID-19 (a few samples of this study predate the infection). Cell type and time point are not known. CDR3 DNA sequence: TGCGCCAGCAGCTTGGTCGGTTCGAACACCGGGGAGCTGTTTTTT. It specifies CASSLVGSNTGELFF.